The clone carrying this T cell receptor (beta chain) was observed a single time. How the authors handled the data: Estimates of nucleated cell counts were drawn from the amplification of reference gene primers. Method: immunoSEQ multiplex PCR; TCRdb's copy keeps in-frame clones and lacks some. D and trimming come from the DNA, and the V and J calls and clone size come from that table. Seen here are under 250,000 clones, roughly four fifths observed once, and the top ten hold 4.7%. Germline loops: CDR1 LNHNV, CDR2 YYDKDF (reference sequence). Trimming left V 0 bases short and J 1 base short, with 13 bases between. The CDR3 runs to 17 residues. The sample belongs to a study of blood T cell repertoires in COVID-19. As for the study in general: Samples of COVID-19 (acute and convalescent) were obtained from the United States, Italy and Spain. The cDNA or gDNA used as material had been derived from T cells, B-cell-depleted T cells, or PBMCs.

Specimen: peripheral blood. V is TRBV15 and J is TRBJ2-4; perhaps TRBD2 as D (5 bases). The clonotype originates from a woman aged 70-85 years with acute or convalescent COVID-19. The CDR3 is CATSRDPEEVAKNIQYF. CDR3 bases: TGTGCCACCAGCAGAGATCCAGAGGAGGTGGCCAAAAACATTCAGTACTTC.